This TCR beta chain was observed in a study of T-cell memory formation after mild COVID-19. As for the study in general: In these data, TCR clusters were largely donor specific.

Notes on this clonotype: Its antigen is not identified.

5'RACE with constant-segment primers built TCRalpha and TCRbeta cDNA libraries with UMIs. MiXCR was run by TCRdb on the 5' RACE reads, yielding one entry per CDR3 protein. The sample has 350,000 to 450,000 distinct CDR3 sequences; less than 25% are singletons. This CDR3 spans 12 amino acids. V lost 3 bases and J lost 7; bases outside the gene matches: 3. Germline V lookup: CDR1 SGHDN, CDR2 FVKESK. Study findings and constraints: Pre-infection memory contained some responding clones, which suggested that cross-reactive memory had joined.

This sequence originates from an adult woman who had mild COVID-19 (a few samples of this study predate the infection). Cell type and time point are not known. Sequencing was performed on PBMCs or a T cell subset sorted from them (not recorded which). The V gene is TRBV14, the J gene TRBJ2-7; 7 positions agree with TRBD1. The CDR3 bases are TGTGCCAGCAGCCAGACAGGGCGGGAGCAGTACTTC. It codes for CASSQTGREQYF. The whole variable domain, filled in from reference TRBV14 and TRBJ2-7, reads EAGVTQFPSHSVIEKGQTVTLRCDPISGHDNLYWYRRVMGKEIKFLLHFVKESKQDESGMPNNRFLAERTGGTYSTLKVQPAELEDSGVYFCASSQTGREQYFGPGTRLTVT.